Described below is a single T cell receptor (beta chain) sequence and its context. TCRdb's copy holds only in-frame clones and misses some; the assay was immunoSEQ multiplex PCR. The table includes about 280,000 clones, more than 75% detected once. V dropped 6 bases and J dropped 0 bases, with 12 bases sitting between them. Per the germline V gene, CDR1 is SEHNR and CDR2 is FQNEAQ (reference sequence). CDR3 length equals 16 residues. This entry comes from a study of blood T cell repertoires in COVID-19. Study at large: Some COVID-19 samples were acute and others convalescent; all came from the United States, Italy and Spain.

The TCR originated in a man in his forties with active or convalescent COVID-19. J is TRBJ2-6 and V is TRBV7-9; TRBD2 might be the D (5 bases). The source material was peripheral blood. The chain's CDR3 is CASRSPGNSGANVLTF. The CDR3 bases are TGTGCCAGCAGATCACCGGGGAACTCTGGGGCCAACGTCCTGACTTTC. The full variable domain, rest sourced from reference TRBV7-9 and TRBJ2-6, is DTGVSQNPRHKITKRGQNVTFRCDPISEHNRLYWYRQTLGQGPEFLTYFQNEAQLEKSRLLSDRFSAERPKGSFSTLEIQRTEQGDSAMYLCASRSPGNSGANVLTFGAGSRLTVL.